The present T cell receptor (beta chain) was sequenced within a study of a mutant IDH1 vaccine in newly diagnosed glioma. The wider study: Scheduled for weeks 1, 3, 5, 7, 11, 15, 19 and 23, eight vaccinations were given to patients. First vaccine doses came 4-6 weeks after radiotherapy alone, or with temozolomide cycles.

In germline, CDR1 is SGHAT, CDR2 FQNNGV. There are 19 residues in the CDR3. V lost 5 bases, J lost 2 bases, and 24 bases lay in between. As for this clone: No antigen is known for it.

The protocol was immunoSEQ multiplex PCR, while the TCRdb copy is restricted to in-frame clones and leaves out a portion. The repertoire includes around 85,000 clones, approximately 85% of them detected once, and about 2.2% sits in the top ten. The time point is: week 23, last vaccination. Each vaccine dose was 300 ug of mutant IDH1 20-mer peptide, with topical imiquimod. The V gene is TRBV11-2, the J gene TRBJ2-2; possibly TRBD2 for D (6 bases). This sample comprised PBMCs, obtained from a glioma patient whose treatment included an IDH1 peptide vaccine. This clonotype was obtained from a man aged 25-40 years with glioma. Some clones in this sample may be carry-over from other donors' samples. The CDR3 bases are TGTGCCAGCAGCCTTAATCGTTTTAGCGGAGTTGTCAACACCGGGGAGCTGTTTTTT. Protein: CASSLNRFSGVVNTGELFF.